This entry lists 2 T cell receptor beta chains sequenced from one sample in a study of cytomegalovirus exposure and HLA in healthy donors. The PCR employed 60 Vbeta primers together with 13 Jbeta primers. The method was immunoSEQ multiplex PCR; TCRdb's version includes in-frame clones alone and lacks a portion of them. The table lists 150,000 or so clones, 79% of them singletons. The sample taken for sequencing was PBMCs. These receptor sequences come from a woman aged 40 to 50 in good health and CMV-seropositive.

V gene TRBV11-2 combines with J gene TRBJ1-2; D is undetermined. Trimming pared 3 bases from V and 8 bases from J, leaving 13 bases between. The V gene's germline CDR1 is SGHAT and CDR2 FQNNGV. The CDR3 totals 13 residues. CDR3: CASSLGPDGGYTF. The CDR3 DNA reads TGTGCCAGCAGCTTGGGCCCAGATGGGGGCTACACCTTC.

This clone showed up just once. V gene TRBV6-1 combines with J gene TRBJ1-1; D not certain. The germline V and J ends were trimmed by 1 base and 6 bases, with 6 bases remaining between them. Germline CDR1 is MNHNS and CDR2 is SASEGT. The CDR3 contains 12 residues. The CDR3 bases are TGTGCCAGCAGTGAAGGCGGAGCTGAAGCTTTCTTT. Encoded protein: CASSEGGAEAFF.